This T cell receptor (beta chain) was sequenced during a study of shared T cell receptors in the human thymus. Germline V gene lookup returns CDR1 SEHNR and CDR2 FQNEAQ (reference sequence). The CDR3 extends over 17 amino acids. The ends lost 4 bases at V and 2 bases at J; junction bases unmatched: 12. TCRdb's table, derived via immunoSEQ multiplex PCR, lists solely in-frame clones and lacks some. The sample carries 500,000 to 550,000 clones, about four fifths recorded once. These data were likewise used in another study, on human thymus T cells. As reported in that work: Resections removed during corrective heart surgery provided the thymus tissue used.

The chain joins TRBV7-9 to TRBJ2-7; 9 bases match TRBD2. The TCR was taken from a boy in the first two years of life with a congenital heart defect. The sequenced sample consisted of thymocytes. DNA of the CDR3: TGTGCCAGCAGCTCACCCGGGCGACTAGCGGCGACCTACGAGCAGTACTTC. This gives the protein CASSSPGRLAATYEQYF.